This TCR beta chain came from a study of T cells after yellow fever vaccination (dated by TCRdb to between 2018 and 2021). Background for the entire study: Libraries from fractions with low cell numbers were prepared with the SMART-Seq v4 Ultra Low Input RNA kit. To track T-cell clones before and after primary and booster YFV17D yellow fever vaccination, bulk TCR alpha and beta repertoires were sequenced longitudinally. Two healthy male donors, one aged 18 to 30 and one aged 30 to 40 years, made up the cohort. Blood samples were taken at several timepoints before and after primary and secondary immunization, and bulk PBMC replicates and cell subsets were isolated.

TCR cDNA was synthesized by 5'RACE template switching, which introduced a universal primer site and unique molecular identifiers. Priming of cDNA synthesis was performed from both the TCR alpha and TCR beta constant segments. Library amplification involved two PCR steps, and the second step added sample barcodes and sequencing adapters. Sequencing of the libraries was done on either Illumina HiSeq 2500 (2x100 bp) or NovaSeq (2x150 bp). Under the source paper's analysis protocol: MIGEC handled demultiplexing of reads and collapsing into UMI consensus sequences, while MiXCR performed V(D)J alignment. Using edgeR on replicate PBMC samples, clonotypes were called vaccine-responding if FDR was below 0.01 and the log2 fold change was above 5 up to day 15. Each bulk clonotype was labeled CD4 or CD8 based on which sequenced repertoire, CD4 or CD8, contained the clonotype at higher abundance. Starting from the raw public reads, TCRdb applied fastp trimming at Q25, assembled clones with MiXCR and retained in-frame beta chains. Each entry merges the rows of one CDR3 protein and shows their most common DNA and genes. These V and J calls rely on TCRdb rather than the paper's analysis. This sample gives tens of thousands of distinct CDR3 sequences in total; roughly 7.3% of them show up just once. Around 28% of the sample comes from the top ten.

The CDR3 goes from the cysteine to the phenylalanine over 14 residues. Of the read, only the CDR3 DNA is kept; its 42 bases are in frame from base 1. For CDR1 and CDR2, the germline V gene lists MNHEY and SVGEGT. The V and J ends are trimmed by 6 bases and 4 bases, leaving 13 bases between them. The treatment or condition tag for this specimen amounts to: live attenuated yellow fever vaccine strain. A standard Ficoll-Paque protocol was used to isolate PBMCs from peripheral blood. Dynabeads CD4 and CD8 positive selection kits were used to isolate CD4 and CD8 T-cell fractions. TriZol was used to extract RNA from bulk PBMCs, CD4 and CD8 fractions, and dextramer-positive and dextramer-negative fractions. Overall results and qualifications from the work: Most clones expanded after primary vaccination (96% of CD4 and over 80% of CD8) were re-detected after the booster, suggesting that broad memory maintenance occurred. The secondary T-cell response was found to be weaker but faster than the primary response, with a peak reached on day 5 rather than on day 15. The study included only a couple of donors, which limits how far the findings can be generalized. FACS-sorted repertoires could contain abundant contaminating clonotypes from the bulk population, so computational filtering was required. A small share of clonotypes was detected in both CD4 and CD8 compartments, with the overlap likely arising from convergent recombination.

This clonotype has at least ten counts. The antigen it binds to is not known. Nothing much larger sits one base from this clone, and base qualities are not available. This receptor was obtained from a man in his late teens or twenties who received the YFV17D yellow fever vaccine. The chain employs TRBV6-2 or TRBV6-3 and TRBJ1-5; TRBD1 could be the D gene, as 6 bases match. This specimen was CD8+ T cells sorted from PBMCs, taken around 14 days after the first yellow fever vaccination. Here is the DNA: TGTGCCAGCAGCTCGACAGGTGGGAATCAGCCCCAGCATTTT. It translates as CASSSTGGNQPQHF.